This T cell receptor (beta chain) was captured by sequencing in a study of radiotherapy plus CTLA-4 blockade in lung cancer. Study context: Across the patients, objective responses occurred in 15% to 20%, and disease control in roughly 31%. Study-wide results and limits: Alongside interferon-beta, early blood T cell clone dynamics were reportedly the best predictor of response.

Method: immunoSEQ multiplex PCR; TCRdb's copy keeps in-frame clones and lacks some. The profile shows some 15,000 clones, 65% to 75% of them singletons. In the case of this clone: Its antigen remains unknown.

This TCR derives from a human donor with non-small cell lung cancer whose response to radiotherapy plus ipilimumab could not be evaluated. Sequenced here: peripheral blood, sampled from a patient treated with radiotherapy plus ipilimumab.

The CDR3: CASSYSLTEYEQYF. CDR3 nucleotides: TGTGCCAGCAGTTACTCTCTAACTGAGTACGAGCAGTACTTC. The V gene is TRBV6-5, the J gene TRBJ2-7; D call uncertain. Germline V lookup: CDR1 MNHEY, CDR2 SVGAGI. The CDR3 is 14 amino acids. V lost 0 bases to trimming and J lost 4 bases, with 10 bases between them.